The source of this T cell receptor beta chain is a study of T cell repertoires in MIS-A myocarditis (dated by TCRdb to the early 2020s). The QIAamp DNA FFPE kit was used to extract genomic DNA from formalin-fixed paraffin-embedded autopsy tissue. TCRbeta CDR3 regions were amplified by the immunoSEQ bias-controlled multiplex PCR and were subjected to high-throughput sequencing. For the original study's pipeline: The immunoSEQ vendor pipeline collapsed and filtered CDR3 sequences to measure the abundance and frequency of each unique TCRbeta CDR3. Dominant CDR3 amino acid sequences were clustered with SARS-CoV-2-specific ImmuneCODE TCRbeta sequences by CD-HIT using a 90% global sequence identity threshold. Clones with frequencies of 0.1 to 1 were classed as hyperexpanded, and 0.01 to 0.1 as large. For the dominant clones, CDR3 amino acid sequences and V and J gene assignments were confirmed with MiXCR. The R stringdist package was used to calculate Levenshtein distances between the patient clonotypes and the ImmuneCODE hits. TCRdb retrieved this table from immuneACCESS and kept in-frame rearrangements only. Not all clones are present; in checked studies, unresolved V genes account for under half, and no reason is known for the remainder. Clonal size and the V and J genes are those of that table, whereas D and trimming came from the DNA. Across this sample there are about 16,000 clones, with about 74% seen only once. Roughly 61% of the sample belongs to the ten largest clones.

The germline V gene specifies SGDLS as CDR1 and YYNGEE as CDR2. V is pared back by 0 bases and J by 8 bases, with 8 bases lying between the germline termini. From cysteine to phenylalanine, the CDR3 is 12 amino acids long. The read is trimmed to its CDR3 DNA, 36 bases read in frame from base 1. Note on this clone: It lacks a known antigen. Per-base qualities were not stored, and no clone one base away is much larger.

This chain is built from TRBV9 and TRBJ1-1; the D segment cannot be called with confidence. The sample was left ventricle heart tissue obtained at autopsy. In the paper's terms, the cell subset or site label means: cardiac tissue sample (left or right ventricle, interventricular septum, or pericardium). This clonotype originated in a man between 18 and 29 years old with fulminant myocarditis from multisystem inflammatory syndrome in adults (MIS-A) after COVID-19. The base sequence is TGTGCCAGCAGCGTAGCTAACAACGAAGCTTTCTTT. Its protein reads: CASSVANNEAFF.